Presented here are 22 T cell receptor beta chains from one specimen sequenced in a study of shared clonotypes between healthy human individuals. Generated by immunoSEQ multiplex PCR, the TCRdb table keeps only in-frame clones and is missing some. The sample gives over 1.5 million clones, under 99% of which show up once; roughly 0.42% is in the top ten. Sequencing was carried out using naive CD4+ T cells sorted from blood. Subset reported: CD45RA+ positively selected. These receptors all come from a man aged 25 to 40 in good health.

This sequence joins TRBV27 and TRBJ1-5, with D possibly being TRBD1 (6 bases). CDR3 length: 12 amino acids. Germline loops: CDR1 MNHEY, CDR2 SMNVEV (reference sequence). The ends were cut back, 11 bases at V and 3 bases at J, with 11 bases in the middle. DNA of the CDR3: TGTGCCGCGCAGGGGATCAATCAGCCCCAGCATTTT. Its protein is CAAQGINQPQHF.

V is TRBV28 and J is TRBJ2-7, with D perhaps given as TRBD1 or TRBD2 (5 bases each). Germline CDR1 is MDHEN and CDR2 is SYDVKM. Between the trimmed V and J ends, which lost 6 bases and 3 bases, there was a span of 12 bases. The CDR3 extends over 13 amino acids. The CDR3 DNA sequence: TGTGCCAGCAGCCCCCGGGACGGCTACGAGCAGTACTTC. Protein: CASSPRDGYEQYF.

The CDR3 sequence is CASWTSGATNTGELFF. DNA for the CDR3: TGTGCCAGCTGGACTAGCGGGGCTACGAACACCGGGGAGCTGTTTTTT. The rearrangement joins TRBV18 to TRBJ2-2; 12 bases map to TRBD2. After removal of 7 bases from V and 0 bases from J, the junction contained 3 bases not matched to a gene. The CDR3 length is 16 residues. Germline V CDR1 and CDR2: KGHSH, LQKENI. Complete variable domain (other parts from reference TRBV18 and TRBJ2-2): NAGVMQNPRHLVRRRGQEARLRCSPMKGHSHVYWYRQLPEEGLKFMVYLQKENIIDESGMPKERFSAEFPKEGPSILRIQQVVRGDSAAYFCASWTSGATNTGELFFGEGSRLTVL.

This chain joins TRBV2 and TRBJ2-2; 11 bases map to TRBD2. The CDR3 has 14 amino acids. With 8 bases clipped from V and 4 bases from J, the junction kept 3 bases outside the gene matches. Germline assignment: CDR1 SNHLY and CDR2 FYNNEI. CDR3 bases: TGTGCCAGCGGGGGACTAGCGGCCACCGGGGAGCTGTTTTTT. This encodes CASGGLAATGELFF.

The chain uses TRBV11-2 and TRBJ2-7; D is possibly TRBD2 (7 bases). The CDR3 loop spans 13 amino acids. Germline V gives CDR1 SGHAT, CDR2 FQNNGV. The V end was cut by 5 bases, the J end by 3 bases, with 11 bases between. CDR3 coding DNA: TGTGCCAGCAGCGCTAGGGGGGGCTACGAGCAGTACTTC. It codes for CASSARGGYEQYF. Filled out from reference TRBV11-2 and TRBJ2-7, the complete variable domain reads EAGVAQSPRYKIIEKRQSVAFWCNPISGHATLYWYQQILGQGPKLLIQFQNNGVVDDSQLPKDRFSAERLKGVDSTLKIQPAKLEDSAVYLCASSARGGYEQYFGPGTRLTVT.

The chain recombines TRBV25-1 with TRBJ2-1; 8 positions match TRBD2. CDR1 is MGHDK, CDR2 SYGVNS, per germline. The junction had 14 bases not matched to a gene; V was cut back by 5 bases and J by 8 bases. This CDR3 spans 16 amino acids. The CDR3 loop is CASSPLAGSGSYEQFF. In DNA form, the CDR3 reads TGTGCCAGCAGTCCCCTTGCAGGGAGCGGGAGTTATGAGCAGTTCTTC.

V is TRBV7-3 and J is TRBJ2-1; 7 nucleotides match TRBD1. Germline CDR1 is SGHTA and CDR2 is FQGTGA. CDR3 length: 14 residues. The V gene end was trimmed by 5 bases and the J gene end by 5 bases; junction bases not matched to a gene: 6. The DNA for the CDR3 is TGTGCCAGCAGCCAGGACAGGTCGAACAATGAGCAGTTCTTC. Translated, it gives CASSQDRSNNEQFF.

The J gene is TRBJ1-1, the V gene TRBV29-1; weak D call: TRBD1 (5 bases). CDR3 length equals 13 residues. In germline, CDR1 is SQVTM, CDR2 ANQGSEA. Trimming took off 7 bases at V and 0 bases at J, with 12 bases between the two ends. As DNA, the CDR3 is TGCAGCGGGGGGGAGACACTGAACACTGAAGCTTTCTTT. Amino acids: CSGGETLNTEAFF.

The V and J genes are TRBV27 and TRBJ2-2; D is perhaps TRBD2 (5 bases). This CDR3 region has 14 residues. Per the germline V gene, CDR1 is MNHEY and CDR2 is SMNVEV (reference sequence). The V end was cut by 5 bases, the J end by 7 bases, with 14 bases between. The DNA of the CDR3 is TGTGCCAGCAGTATTCTGGGAAGCGGCGGGGAGCTGTTTTTT. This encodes CASSILGSGGELFF.

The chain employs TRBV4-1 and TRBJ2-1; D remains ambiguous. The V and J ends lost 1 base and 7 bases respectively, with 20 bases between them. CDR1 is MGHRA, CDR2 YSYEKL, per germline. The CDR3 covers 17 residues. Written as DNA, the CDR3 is TGCGCCAGCAGCCAAGTACGAACAAACCGCCCGGTTAATGAGCAGTTCTTC. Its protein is CASSQVRTNRPVNEQFF.

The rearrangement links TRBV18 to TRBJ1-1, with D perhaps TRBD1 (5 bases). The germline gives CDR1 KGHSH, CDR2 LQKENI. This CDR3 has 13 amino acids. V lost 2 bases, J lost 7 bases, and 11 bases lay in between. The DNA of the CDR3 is TGTGCCAGCTCACCAGGGGACGTTAGTGAAGCTTTCTTT. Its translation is CASSPGDVSEAFF.

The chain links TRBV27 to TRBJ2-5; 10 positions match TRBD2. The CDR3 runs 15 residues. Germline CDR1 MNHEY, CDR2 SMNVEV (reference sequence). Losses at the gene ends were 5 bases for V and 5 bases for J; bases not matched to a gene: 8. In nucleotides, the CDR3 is TGTGCCAGCAGTACCGGGACTAGCGAGGGGGAGACCCAGTACTTC. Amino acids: CASSTGTSEGETQYF.

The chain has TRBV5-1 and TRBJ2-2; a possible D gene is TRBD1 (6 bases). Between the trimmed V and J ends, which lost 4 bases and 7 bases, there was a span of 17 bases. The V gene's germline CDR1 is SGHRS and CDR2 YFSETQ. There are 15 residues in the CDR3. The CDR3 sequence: CASSDAGTQVGELFF. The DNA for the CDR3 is TGCGCCAGCAGCGATGCCGGGACACAAGTCGGGGAGCTGTTTTTT. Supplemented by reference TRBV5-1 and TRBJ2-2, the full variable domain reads KAGVTQTPRYLIKTRGQQVTLSCSPISGHRSVSWYQQTPGQGLQFLFEYFSETQRNKGNFPGRFSGRQFSNSRSEMNVSTLELGDSALYLCASSDAGTQVGELFFGEGSRLTVL.

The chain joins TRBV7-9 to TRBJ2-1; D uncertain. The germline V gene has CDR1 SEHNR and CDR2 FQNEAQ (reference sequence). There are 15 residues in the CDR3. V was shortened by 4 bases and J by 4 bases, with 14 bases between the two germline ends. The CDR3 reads CASSSERVQYNEQFF. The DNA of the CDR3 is TGTGCCAGCAGCTCGGAACGGGTCCAATACAATGAGCAGTTCTTC.

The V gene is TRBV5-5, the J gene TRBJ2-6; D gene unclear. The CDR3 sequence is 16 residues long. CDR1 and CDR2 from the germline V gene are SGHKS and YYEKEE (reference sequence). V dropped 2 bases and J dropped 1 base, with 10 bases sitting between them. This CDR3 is CASSLLAGSGANVLTF. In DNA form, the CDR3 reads TGTGCCAGCAGCTTACTGGCTGGTTCTGGGGCCAACGTCCTGACTTTC.

CDR3 protein: CASSRQDGSYEQYF. CDR3 bases: TGTGCCAGCAGCCGGCAGGACGGATCCTACGAGCAGTACTTC. This chain uses TRBV5-4 with TRBJ2-7; D gene ambiguous. The CDR3 extends over 14 amino acids. Trimming shortened V by 4 bases and J by 1 base, and 12 bases separated the two germline ends. Germline CDR1 reads SGHNT; CDR2 reads YYREEE (reference sequence).

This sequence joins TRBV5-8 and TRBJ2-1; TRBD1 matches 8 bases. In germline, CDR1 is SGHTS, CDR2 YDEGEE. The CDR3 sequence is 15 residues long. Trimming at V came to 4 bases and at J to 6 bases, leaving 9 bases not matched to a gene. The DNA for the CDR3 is TGTGCCAGCAGCACTGGGGACAGGTCATTCAATGAGCAGTTCTTC. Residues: CASSTGDRSFNEQFF.

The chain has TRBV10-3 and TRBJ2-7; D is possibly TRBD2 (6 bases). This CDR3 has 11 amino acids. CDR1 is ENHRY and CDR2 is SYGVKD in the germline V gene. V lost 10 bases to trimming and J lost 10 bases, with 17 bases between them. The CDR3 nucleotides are TGTGCCACGCGGGGACCAGGTAGTCAGTACTTC. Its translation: CATRGPGSQYF.

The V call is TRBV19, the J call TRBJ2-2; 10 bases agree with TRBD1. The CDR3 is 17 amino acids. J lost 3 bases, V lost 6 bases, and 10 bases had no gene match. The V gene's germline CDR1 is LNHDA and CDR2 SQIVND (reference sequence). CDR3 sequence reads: CASSPRDRGRYTGELFF. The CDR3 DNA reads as TGTGCCAGTAGCCCCCGGGACAGGGGTCGGTACACCGGGGAGCTGTTTTTT. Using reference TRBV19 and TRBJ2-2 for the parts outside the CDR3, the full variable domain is DGGITQSPKYLFRKEGQNVTLSCEQNLNHDAMYWYRQDPGQGLRLIYYSQIVNDFQKGDIAEGYSVSREKKESFPLTVTSAQKNPTAFYLCASSPRDRGRYTGELFFGEGSRLTVL.

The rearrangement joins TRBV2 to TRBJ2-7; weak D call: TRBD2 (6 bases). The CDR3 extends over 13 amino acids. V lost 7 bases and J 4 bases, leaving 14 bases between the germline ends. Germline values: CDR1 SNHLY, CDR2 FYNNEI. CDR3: CASKGGTRYEQYF. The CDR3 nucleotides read TGTGCCAGCAAGGGCGGGACTCGATACGAGCAGTACTTC.

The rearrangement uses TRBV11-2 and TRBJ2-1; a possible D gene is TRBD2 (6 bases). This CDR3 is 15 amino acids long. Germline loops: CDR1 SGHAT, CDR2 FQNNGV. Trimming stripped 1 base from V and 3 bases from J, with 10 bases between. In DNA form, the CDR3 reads TGTGCCAGCAGCTTAGGGAGGGGAGTCTACAATGAGCAGTTCTTC. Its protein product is CASSLGRGVYNEQFF.

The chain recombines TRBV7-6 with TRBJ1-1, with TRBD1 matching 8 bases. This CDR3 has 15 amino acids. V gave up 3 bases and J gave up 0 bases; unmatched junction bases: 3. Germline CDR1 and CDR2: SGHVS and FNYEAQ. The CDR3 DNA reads TGTGCCAGCAGCTTGGGGACAGGTATGAACACTGAAGCTTTCTTT. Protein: CASSLGTGMNTEAFF.